This T cell receptor beta chain originates from a study of T cell changes during pregnancy in multiple sclerosis. The V end lost 4 bases, the J end lost 8 bases, and 13 bases lay between the germline ends. The CDR3 runs to 13 residues. Germline V gene lookup returns CDR1 SGHDT and CDR2 YYEEEE. This table comes from immunoSEQ multiplex PCR, and its TCRdb copy is limited to in-frame clones, with some not included. Of 42,000 or so clones detected, about 85% appear once; the ten largest clones hold more than 0.7%. The specimen comprised CD4+ T cells from peripheral blood mononuclear cells, sampled after pregnancy. The chain employs TRBV5-6 and TRBJ2-1, with D uncertain. The receptor was derived from a female donor with multiple sclerosis, enrolled in a pregnancy study. The CDR3 region has the DNA TGTGCCAGCAGCACCGCTAGGTTCTATGAGCAGTTCTTC. Its protein product is CASSTARFYEQFF.